This T cell receptor (beta chain) appears in the sequencing data of a study of identical twins (dated by TCRdb to 2015 to 2016). In the study overall: To test whether fetal clonotypes persist, the study used deep sequencing on TCR alpha and beta repertoires from monozygotic twins, unrelated adults of various ages, and cord blood. Replicate twin experiments were performed at different times using different library preparation protocols to rule out contamination.

Libraries were built with 5' RACE. The run used an Illumina HiSeq 2000. Template switching introduced a universal primer binding site; the final cDNA contained a unique molecular identifier, enabling accurate counting of TCR cDNA molecules. First-strand cDNA for TCR alpha and beta chains was synthesized from specific primers in the conserved constant-segment region. To control for contamination, every cDNA library was double barcoded, receiving both a SMART-Mk sample barcode and Illumina barcodes. TruSeq adapter sequences along with Illumina sample barcodes were introduced in two successive PCR steps. The Illumina HiSeq platform was used with custom primers to sequence TCR alpha and beta cDNA libraries. The paper's data handling went like this. MiGEC was used to process raw reads and extract unique molecular identifiers, and MiXCR was used to find CDR3 positions. For each individual, recombination models were inferred using an EM algorithm with the repgenHMM and IGoR tools. The analysis of shared clonotypes was done with the tcR package in R, with sharing normalized by the product of cloneset sizes. Out-of-frame nonproductive sequences were analyzed to study raw recombination free of thymic and clonal selection effects. The public reads were reanalyzed by TCRdb: fastp trimming at Q25, MiXCR alignment, in-frame beta chains only. Each entry merges the rows of one CDR3 protein and shows their most common DNA and genes. For this entry, the V and J calls and clone size follow TCRdb and not the study's own pipeline. Recorded for this sample are under 300,000 distinct CDR3 sequences; about 14% of them occurred a single time. Around 8.9% of the sample comes from the top ten.

This clonotype was seen more than once but under ten times. What antigen it recognizes has not been identified. The sample holds no much larger clone one base away, and base qualities are not on file. Study-wide findings and limitations: Out-of-frame TCR alpha sequences shared between twins showed an excess of low generation-probability sequences compared with coincidental sharing between unrelated individuals. The excess sharing between twins in beta out-of-frame sequences was weaker because fewer shared sequences reduced the signal-to-noise ratio. Fewer insertions were carried by abundant cord blood beta clonotypes, a similar but weaker trend appeared in young adult naive repertoires, and no such trend appeared in memory repertoires. In monozygotic twins, out-of-frame TCR alpha sharing was systematically underestimated by recombination models, although the models agreed with sharing between unrelated individuals. Invariant T cells such as MAIT and iNKT could partly confound zero-insertion analyses, though diverse VJ usage argued against this for most clonotypes. Because the same donors could not be followed over many years, the conclusions depended on cross-sectional statistical analysis.

The CDR3, from cysteine to phenylalanine, totals 13 residues. CDR3 DNA is the only sequence kept; it has 39 bases, read in frame from the first base. Germline trimming: 6 bases from V, 2 bases from J; junction bases outside gene matches: 6. Looking up the germline V gene (reference sequence) yields CDR1 DFQATT and CDR2 SNEGSKA. All donors were healthy Caucasians. Miltenyi CD45RO+ enrichment and human naive T-cell isolation kits were used to isolate memory (CD45RO+) and naive T cells from PBMC. The chain is assembled from TRBV20-1 and TRBJ2-5; 7 bases in the middle match TRBD2. The receptor was isolated from a young woman in good health. The material sequenced was memory (CD45RO+) T cells sorted from blood. The cell subset or site label corresponds to: CD45RO+ enriched T cells. The sequenced DNA: TGCAGTGCCCCCGGGCGGGGGCAAGAGACCCAGTACTTC. Translated, it gives CSAPGRGQETQYF.